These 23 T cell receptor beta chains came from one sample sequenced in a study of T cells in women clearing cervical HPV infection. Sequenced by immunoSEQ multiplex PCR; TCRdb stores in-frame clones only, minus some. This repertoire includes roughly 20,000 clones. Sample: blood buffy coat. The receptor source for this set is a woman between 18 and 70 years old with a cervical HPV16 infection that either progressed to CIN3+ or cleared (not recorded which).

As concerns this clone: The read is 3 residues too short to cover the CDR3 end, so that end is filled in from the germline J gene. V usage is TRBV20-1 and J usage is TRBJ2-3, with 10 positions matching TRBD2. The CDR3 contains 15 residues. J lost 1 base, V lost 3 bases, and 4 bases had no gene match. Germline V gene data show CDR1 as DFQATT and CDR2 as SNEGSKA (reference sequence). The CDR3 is CSARRLAGGTDTQYF. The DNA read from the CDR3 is TGCAGTGCTAGGCGGCTAGCGGGGGGCACAGATACG.

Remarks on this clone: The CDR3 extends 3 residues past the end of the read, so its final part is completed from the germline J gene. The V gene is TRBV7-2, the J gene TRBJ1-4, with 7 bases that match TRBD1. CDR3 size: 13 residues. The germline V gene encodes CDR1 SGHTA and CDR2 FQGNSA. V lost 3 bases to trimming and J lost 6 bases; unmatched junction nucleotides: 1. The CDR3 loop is CASSFRGDEKLFF. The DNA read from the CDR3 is TGTGCCAGCAGCTTCAGGGGGGATGAAAAA.

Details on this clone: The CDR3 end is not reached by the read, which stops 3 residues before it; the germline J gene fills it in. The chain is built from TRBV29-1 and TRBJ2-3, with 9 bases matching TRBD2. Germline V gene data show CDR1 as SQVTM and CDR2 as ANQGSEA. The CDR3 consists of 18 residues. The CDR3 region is CSVEDSRDERGAGETQYF. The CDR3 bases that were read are TGCAGCGTTGAAGACTCCCGAGACGAGCGGGGGGCAGGGGAGACG.

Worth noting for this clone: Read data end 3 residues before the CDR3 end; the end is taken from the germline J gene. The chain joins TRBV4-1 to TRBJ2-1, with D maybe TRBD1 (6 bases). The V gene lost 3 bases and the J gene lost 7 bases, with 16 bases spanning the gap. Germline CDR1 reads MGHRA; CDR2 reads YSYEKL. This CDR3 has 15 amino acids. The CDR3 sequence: CASSHDRTGWNEQFF. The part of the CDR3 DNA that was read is TGCGCCAGCAGCCATGACCGAACAGGGTGGAATGAG.

Incomplete CDR3 DNA: TGTGCCAGCCTAGGGACAGGGGGCATAAACATT. This translates into CASLGTGGINI. Given in full, the CDR3 is CASLGTGGINIQYF. This rearrangement joins TRBV18 to TRBJ2-4; 12 bases map to TRBD1. The CDR3 goes on 3 residues after the read ends, and that part is filled in from the germline J gene. J lost 6 bases, V lost 8 bases, and 5 bases had no gene match. The CDR3 runs 14 residues. Germline-derived CDR1 and CDR2 are KGHSH and LQKENI.

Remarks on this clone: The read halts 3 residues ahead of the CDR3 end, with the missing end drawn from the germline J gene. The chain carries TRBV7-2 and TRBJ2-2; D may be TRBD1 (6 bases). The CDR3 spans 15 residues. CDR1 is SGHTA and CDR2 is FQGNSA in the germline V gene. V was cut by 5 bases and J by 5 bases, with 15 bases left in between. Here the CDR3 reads CASSGSGTPTGELFF. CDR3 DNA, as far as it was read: TGTGCCAGCAGCGGATCCGGGACACCAACCGGGGAG.

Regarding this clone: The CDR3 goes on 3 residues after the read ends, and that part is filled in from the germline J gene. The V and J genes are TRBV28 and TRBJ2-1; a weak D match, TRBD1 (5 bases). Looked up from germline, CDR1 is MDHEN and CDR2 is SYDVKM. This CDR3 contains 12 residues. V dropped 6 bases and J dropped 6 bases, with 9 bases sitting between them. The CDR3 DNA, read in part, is TGTGCCAGCAGAAAGGGGTTCAATGAG. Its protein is CASRKGFNE. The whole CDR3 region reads CASRKGFNEQFF. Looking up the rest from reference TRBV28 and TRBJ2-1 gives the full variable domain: DVKVTQSSRYLVKRTGEKVFLECVQDMDHENMFWYRQDPGLGLRLIYFSYDVKMKEKGDIPEGYSVSREKKERFSLILESASTNQTSMYLCASRKGFNEQFFGPGTRLTVL.

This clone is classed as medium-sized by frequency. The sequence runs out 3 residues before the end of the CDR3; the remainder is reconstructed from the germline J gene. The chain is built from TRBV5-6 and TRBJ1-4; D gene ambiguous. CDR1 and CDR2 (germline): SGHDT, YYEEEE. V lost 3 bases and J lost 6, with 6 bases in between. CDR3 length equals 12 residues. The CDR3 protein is CASSYSDEKLFF. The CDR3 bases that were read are TGTGCCAGCAGCTATTCTGATGAAAAA.

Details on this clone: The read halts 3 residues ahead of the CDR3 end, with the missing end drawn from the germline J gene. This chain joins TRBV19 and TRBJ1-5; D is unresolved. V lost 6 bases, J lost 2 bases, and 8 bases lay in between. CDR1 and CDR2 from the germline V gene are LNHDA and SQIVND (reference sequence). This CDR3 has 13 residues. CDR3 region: CASSPQGNQPQHF. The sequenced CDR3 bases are TGTGCCAGTAGCCCACAAGGCAATCAGCCC.

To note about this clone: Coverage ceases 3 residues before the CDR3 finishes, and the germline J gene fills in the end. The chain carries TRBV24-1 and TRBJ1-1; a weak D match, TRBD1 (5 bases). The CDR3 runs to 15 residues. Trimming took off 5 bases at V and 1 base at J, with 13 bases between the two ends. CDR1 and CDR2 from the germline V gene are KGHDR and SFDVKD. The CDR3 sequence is CATSGGPGRNTEAFF. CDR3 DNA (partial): TGTGCCACCAGTGGTGGCCCAGGGAGGAACACTGAA.

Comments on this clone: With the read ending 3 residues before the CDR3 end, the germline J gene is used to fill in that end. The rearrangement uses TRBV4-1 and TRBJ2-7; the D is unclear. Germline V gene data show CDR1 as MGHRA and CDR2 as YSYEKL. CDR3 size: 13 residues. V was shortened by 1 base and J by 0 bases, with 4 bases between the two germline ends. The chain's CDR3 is CASSQVSSYEQYF. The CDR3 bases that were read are TGCGCCAGCAGCCAAGTCAGCTCCTACGAG.

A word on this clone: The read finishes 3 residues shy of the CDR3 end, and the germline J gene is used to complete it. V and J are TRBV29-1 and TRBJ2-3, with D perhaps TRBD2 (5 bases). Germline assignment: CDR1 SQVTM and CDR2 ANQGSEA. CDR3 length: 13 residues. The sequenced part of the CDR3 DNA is TGCAGCGTTGGGTCCGGGATTAGCGAGACG. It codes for CSVGSGISET. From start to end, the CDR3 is CSVGSGISETQYF.

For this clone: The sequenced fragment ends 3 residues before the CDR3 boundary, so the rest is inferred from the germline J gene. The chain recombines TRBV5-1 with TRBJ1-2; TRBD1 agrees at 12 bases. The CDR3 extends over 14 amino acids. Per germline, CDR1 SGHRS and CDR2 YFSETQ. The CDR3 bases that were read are TGCGCCAGCAGCTCGGGGACAGGGGGCCATGAC. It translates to CASSSGTGGHD. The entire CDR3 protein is CASSSGTGGHDYTF.

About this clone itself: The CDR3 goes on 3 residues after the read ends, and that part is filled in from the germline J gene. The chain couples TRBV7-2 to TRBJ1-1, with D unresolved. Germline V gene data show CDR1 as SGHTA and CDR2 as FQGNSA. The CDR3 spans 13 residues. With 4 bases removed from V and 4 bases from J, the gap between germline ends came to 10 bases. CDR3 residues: CASSSTPGTEAFF. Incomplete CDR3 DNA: TGTGCCAGCAGCTCCACCCCGGGCACTGAA.

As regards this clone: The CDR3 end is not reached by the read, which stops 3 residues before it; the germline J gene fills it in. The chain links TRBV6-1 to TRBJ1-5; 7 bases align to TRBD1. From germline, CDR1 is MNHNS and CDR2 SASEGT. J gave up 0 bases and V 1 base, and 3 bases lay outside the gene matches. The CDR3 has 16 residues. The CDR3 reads CASSEGGTVSNQPQHF. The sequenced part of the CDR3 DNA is TGTGCCAGCAGTGAAGGAGGGACAGTTAGCAATCAGCCC.

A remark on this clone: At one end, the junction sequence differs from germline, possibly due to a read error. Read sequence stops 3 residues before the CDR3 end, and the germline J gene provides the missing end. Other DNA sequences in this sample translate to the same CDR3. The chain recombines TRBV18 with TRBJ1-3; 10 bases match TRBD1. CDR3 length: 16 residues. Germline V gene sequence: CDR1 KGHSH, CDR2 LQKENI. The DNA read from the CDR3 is TGTGCCAGCTCACCACGGGACAGGGGTTCAGGAAACACT. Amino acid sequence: CASSPRDRGSGNT. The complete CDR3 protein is CASSPRDRGSGNTIYF. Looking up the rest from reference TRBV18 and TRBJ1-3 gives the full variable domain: NAGVMQNPRHLVRRRGQEARLRCSPMKGHSHVYWYRQLPEEGLKFMVYLQKENIIDESGMPKERFSAEFPKEGPSILRIQQVVRGDSAAYFCASSPRDRGSGNTIYFGEGSWLTVV.

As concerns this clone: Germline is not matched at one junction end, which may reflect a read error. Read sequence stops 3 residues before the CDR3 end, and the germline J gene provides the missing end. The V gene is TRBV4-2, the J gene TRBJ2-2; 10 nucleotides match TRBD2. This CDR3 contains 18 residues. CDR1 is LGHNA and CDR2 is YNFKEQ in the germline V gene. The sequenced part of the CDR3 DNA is TGCGCCAGCAGCCAAGAGGCAGCGGGGGGGCCGGTCACCGGGGAG. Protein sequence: CASSQEAAGGPVTGE. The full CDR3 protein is CASSQEAAGGPVTGELFF.

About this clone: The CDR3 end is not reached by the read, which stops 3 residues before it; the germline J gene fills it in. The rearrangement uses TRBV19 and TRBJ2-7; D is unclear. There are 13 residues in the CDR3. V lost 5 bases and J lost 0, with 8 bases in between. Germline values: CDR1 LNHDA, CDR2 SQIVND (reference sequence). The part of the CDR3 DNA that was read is TGTGCCAGTAGTGGGCAGACCTCCTACGAG. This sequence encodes CASSGQTSYE. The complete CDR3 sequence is CASSGQTSYEQYF.

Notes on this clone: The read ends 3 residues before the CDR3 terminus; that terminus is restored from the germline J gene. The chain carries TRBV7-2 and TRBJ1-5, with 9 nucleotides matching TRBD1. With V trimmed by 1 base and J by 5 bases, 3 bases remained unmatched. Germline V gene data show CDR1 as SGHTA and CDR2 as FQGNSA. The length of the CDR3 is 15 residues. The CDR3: CASSLGGQGYQPQHF. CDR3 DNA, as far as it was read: TGTGCCAGCAGCTTAGGGGGACAGGGTTATCAGCCC.

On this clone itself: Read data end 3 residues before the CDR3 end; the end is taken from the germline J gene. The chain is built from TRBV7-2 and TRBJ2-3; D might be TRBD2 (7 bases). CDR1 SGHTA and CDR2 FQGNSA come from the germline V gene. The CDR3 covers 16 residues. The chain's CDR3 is CASSLAGGLSGETQYF. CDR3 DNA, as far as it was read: TGTGCCAGCAGCTTAGCGGGGGGGCTGTCCGGAGAGACG.

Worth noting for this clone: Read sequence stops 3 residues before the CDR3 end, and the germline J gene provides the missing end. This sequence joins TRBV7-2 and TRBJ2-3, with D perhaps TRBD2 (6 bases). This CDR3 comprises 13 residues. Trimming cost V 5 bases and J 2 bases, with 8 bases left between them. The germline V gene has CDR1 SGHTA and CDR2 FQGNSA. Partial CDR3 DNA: TGTGCCAGCAGCCGGACTAACACAGATACG. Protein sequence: CASSRTNTDT. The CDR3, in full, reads CASSRTNTDTQYF.

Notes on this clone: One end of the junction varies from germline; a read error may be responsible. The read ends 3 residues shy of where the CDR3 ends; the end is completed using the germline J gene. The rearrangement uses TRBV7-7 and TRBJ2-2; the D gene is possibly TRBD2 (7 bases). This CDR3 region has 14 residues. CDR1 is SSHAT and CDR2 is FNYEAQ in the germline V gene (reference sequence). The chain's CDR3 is CASSPEGGTGELFF. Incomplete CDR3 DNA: TGTGCTAGCAGCCCGGAGGGGGGGACCGGGGAG.

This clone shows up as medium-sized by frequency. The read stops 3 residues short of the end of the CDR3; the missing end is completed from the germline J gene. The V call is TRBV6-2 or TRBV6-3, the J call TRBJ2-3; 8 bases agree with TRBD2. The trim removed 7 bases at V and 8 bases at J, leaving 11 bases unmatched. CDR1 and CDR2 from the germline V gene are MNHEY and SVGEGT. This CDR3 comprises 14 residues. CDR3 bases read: TGTGCCAGCACCTACCCGACGGCGGGGGGTACG. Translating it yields CASTYPTAGGT. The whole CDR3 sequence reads CASTYPTAGGTQYF.